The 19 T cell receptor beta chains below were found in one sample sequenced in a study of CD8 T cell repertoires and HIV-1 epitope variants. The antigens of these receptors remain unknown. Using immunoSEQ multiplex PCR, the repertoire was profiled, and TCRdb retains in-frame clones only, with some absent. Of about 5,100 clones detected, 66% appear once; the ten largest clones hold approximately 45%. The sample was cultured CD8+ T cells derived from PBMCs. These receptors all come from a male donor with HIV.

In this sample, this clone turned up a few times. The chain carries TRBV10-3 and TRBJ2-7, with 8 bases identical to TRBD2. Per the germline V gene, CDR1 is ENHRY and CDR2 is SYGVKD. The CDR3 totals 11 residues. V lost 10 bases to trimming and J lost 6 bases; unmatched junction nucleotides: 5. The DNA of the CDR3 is TGTGCCACCTCCGCGGGGGGCGAGCAGTACTTC. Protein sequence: CATSAGGEQYF.

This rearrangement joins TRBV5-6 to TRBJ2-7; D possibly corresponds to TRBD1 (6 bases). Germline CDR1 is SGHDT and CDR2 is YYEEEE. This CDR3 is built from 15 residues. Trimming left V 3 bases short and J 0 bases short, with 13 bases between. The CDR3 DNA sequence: TGTGCCAGCAGCTCCGGGACATTGAGCTCCTACGAGCAGTACTTC. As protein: CASSSGTLSSYEQYF.

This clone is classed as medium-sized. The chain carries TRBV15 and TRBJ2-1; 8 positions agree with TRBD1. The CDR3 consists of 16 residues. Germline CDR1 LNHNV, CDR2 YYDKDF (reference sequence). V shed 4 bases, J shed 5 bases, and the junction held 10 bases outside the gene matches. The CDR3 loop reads CATSITTGVVDNEQFF. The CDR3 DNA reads TGTGCCACCAGCATTACGACAGGGGTTGTGGACAATGAGCAGTTCTTC.

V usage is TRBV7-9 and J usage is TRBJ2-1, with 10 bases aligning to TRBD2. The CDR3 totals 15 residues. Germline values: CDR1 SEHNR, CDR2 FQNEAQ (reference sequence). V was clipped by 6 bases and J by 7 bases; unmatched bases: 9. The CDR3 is CASRPLAGVNNEQFF. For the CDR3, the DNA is TGTGCCAGCAGACCTCTAGCGGGAGTTAATAATGAGCAGTTCTTC. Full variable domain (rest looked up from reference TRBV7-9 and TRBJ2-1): DTGVSQNPRHKITKRGQNVTFRCDPISEHNRLYWYRQTLGQGPEFLTYFQNEAQLEKSRLLSDRFSAERPKGSFSTLEIQRTEQGDSAMYLCASRPLAGVNNEQFFGPGTRLTVL.

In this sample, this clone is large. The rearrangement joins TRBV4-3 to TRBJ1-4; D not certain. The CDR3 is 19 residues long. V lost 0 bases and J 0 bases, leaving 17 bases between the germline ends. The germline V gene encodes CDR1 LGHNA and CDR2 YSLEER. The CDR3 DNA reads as TGCGCCAGCAGCCAAGATTCAACGGGGAACATTGCAACTAATGAAAAACTGTTTTTT. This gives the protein CASSQDSTGNIATNEKLFF.

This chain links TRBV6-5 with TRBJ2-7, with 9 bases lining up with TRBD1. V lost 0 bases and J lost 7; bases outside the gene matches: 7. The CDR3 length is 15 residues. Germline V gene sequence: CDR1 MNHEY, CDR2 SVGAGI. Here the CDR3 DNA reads TGTGCCAGCAGTTACTCGGAGACAGGGGGGAGTGAGCAGTACTTC. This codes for CASSYSETGGSEQYF.

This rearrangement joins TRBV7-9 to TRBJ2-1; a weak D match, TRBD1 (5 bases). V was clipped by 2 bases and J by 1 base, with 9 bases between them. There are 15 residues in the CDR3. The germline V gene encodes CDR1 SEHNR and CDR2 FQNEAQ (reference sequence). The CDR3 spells CASSLLAGSYNEQFF. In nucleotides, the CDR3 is TGTGCCAGCAGCTTACTGGCAGGGTCCTACAATGAGCAGTTCTTC.

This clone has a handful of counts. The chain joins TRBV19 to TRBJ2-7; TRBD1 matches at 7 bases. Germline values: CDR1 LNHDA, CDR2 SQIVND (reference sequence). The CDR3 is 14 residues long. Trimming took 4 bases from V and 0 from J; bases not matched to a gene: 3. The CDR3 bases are TGTGCCAGTAGTACCCGACAGGGCTCCTACGAGCAGTACTTC. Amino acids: CASSTRQGSYEQYF. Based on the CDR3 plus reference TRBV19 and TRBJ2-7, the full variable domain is DGGITQSPKYLFRKEGQNVTLSCEQNLNHDAMYWYRQDPGQGLRLIYYSQIVNDFQKGDIAEGYSVSREKKESFPLTVTSAQKNPTAFYLCASSTRQGSYEQYFGPGTRLTVT.

In DNA, the CDR3 is TGTGCCAGTAGTATTGAACTAGCGGGGAACACCGGGGAGCTGTTTTTT. Translated, it gives CASSIELAGNTGELFF. V is TRBV19 and J is TRBJ2-2; 9 bases agree with TRBD2. The CDR3 contains 16 residues. Unmatched junction bases numbered 3, after V lost 3 bases and J lost 1 base. The germline V gene has CDR1 LNHDA and CDR2 SQIVND (reference sequence). The whole variable domain, filled in from reference TRBV19 and TRBJ2-2, reads DGGITQSPKYLFRKEGQNVTLSCEQNLNHDAMYWYRQDPGQGLRLIYYSQIVNDFQKGDIAEGYSVSREKKESFPLTVTSAQKNPTAFYLCASSIELAGNTGELFFGEGSRLTVL.

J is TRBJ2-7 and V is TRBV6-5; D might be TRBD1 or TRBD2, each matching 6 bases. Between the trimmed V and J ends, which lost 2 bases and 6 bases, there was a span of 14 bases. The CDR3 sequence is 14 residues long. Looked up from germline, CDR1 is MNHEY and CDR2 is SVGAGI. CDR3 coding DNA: TGTGCCAGCAGTTACGCCCTCAGGGGAGGCGAGCAGTACTTC. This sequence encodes CASSYALRGGEQYF.

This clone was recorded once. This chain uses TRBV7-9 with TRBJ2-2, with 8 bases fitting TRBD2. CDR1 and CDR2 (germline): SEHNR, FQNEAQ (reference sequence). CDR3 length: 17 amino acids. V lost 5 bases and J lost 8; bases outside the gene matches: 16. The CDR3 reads CASSDRPPGLGFGELFF. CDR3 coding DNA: TGTGCCAGCAGCGACAGGCCACCGGGACTAGGATTTGGGGAGCTGTTTTTT.

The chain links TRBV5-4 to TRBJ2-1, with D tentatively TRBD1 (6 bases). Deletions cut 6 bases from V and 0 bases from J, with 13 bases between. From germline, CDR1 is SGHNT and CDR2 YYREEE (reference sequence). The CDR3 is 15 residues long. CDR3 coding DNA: TGTGCCAGCATTGACGGACAGAGCTCCTACAATGAGCAGTTCTTC. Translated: CASIDGQSSYNEQFF.

The CDR3 region is CASSVGAGLAGGEQYF. CDR3 DNA sequence: TGTGCCAGCAGCGTAGGTGCGGGACTAGCGGGAGGCGAGCAGTACTTC. V usage is TRBV9 and J usage is TRBJ2-7, with TRBD2 matching 15 bases. The CDR3 runs 16 residues. Trimming at V came to 0 bases and at J to 6 bases, leaving 4 bases not matched to a gene. Germline assignment: CDR1 SGDLS and CDR2 YYNGEE. The complete variable domain, with remaining parts taken from reference TRBV9 and TRBJ2-7, reads DSGVTQTPKHLITATGQRVTLRCSPRSGDLSVYWYQQSLDQGLQFLIQYYNGEERAKGNILERFSAQQFPDLHSELNLSSLELGDSALYFCASSVGAGLAGGEQYFGPGTRLTVT.

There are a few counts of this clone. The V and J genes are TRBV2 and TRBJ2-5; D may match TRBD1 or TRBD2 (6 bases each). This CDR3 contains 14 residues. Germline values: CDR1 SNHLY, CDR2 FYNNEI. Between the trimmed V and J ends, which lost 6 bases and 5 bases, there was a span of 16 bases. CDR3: CASRGFTGRETQYF. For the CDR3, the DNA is TGTGCCAGCAGGGGCTTCACAGGGAGGGAGACCCAGTACTTC.

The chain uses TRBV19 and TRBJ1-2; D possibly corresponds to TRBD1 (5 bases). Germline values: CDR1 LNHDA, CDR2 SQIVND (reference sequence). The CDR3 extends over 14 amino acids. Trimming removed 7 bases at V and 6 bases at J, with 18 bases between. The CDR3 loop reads CASTPRDPRHGYTF. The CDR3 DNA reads TGTGCCAGTACCCCCCGGGACCCTCGACATGGCTACACCTTC.

This chain's CDR3 is CASSSLHLYEQYF. Here the CDR3 DNA reads TGTGCCAGCAGCTCGTTACATCTATACGAGCAGTACTTC. The rearrangement links TRBV5-6 to TRBJ2-7; D remains unclear. CDR1 is SGHDT and CDR2 is YYEEEE in the germline V gene. Trimming cost V 3 bases and J 4 bases, with 11 bases left between them. This CDR3 comprises 13 residues. The whole variable domain, filled in from reference TRBV5-6 and TRBJ2-7, reads DAGVTQSPTHLIKTRGQQVTLRCSPKSGHDTVSWYQQALGQGPQFIFQYYEEEERQRGNFPDRFSGHQFPNYSSELNVNALLLGDSALYLCASSSLHLYEQYFGPGTRLTVT.

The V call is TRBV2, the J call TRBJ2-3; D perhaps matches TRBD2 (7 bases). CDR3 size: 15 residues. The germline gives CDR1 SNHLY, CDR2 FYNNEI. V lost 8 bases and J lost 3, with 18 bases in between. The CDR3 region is CASRMGGGWTDTQYF. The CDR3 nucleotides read TGTGCCAGCCGAATGGGAGGGGGTTGGACAGATACGCAGTATTTT.

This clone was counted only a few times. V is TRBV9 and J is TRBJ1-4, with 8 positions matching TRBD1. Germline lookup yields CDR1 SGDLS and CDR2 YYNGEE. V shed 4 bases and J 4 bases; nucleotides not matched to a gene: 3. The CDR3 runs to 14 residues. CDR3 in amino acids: CASSRQGNNEKLFF. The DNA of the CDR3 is TGTGCCAGCAGCCGACAGGGGAATAATGAAAAACTGTTTTTT.

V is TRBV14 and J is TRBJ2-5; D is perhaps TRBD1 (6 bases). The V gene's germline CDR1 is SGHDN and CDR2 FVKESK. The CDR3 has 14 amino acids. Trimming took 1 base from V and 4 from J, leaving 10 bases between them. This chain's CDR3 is CASSQAGVLETQYF. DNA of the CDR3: TGTGCCAGCAGCCAAGCAGGGGTACTAGAGACCCAGTACTTC.